This T cell receptor (beta chain) was identified in a study of cytomegalovirus exposure and HLA in healthy donors. This CDR3 comprises 16 residues. V shed 7 bases, J shed 3 bases, and the junction held 15 bases outside the gene matches. CDR1 is SQVTM and CDR2 is ANQGSEA in the germline V gene. Researchers ran the PCR with 60 Vbeta and 13 Jbeta primers. TCRdb's table, derived via immunoSEQ multiplex PCR, lists solely in-frame clones and lacks some. Here the sample spans fewer than 200,000 clones, around three quarters being singletons. The chain employs TRBV29-1 and TRBJ2-3; 8 bases map to TRBD2. The sequencing input was PBMCs. The clonotype was recovered from a man in his forties in good health and CMV-seronegative. The CDR3 nucleotides read TGCAGCGCCGTCGAAGGAGCGGGAGCGTCGACAGATACGCAGTATTTT. Its protein is CSAVEGAGASTDTQYF.